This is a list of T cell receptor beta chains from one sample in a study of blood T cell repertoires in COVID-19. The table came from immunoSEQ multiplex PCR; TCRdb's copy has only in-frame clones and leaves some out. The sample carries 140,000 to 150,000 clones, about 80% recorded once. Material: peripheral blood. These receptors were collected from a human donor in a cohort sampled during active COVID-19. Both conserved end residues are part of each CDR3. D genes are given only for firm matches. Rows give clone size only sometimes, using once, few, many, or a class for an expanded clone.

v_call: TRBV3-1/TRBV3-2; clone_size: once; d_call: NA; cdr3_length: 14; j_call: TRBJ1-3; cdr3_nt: TGTGCCAGCAGCCAAGCAGGGTTCACAAACACCATATATTTT; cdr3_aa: CASSQAGFTNTIYF
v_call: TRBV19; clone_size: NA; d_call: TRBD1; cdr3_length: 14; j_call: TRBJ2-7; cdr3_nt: TGTGCCAGTGCTAAGGGACAGGGGGCATTCGAGCAGTACTTC; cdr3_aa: CASAKGQGAFEQYF
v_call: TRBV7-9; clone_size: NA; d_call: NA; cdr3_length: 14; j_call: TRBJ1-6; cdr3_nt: TGTGCCAGCAGCTCGGAGGGCTATAATTCACCCCTCCACTTT; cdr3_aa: CASSSEGYNSPLHF
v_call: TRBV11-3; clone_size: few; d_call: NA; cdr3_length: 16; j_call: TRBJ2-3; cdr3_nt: TGTGCCAGCAGCTCCGTCGTTGGCAAGAGCACAGATACGCAGTATTTT; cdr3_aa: CASSSVVGKSTDTQYF
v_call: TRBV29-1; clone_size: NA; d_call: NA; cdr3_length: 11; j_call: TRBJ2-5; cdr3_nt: TGCAGCGTTGTTAGCTTAGAGACCCAGTACTTC; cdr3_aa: CSVVSLETQYF
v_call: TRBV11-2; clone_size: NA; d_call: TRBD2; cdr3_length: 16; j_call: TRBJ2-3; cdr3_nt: TGTGCCAGCAGAAGCCTAGCGGGAGGTTCGATAGATACGCAGTATTTT; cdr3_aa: CASRSLAGGSIDTQYF
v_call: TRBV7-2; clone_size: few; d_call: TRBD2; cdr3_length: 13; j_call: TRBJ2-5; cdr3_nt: TGTGCCAGCGGGAGCGGGGACCAAGAGACCCAGTACTTC; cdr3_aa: CASGSGDQETQYF
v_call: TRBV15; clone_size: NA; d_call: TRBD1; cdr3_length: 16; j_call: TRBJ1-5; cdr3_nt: TGTGCCACCAGCGGCGGGACAGGTGGATTTAATCAGCCCCAGCATTTT; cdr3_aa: CATSGGTGGFNQPQHF
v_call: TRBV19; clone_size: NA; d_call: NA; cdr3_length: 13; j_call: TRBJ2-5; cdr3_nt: TGTGCCAGTAGTAAGGAGGCGCGGGAGACCCAGTACTTC; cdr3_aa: CASSKEARETQYF
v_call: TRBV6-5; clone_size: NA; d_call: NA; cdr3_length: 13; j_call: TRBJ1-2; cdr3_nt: TGTGCCAGCTCTCCCGCCCAGGACTATGGCTACACCTTC; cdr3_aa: CASSPAQDYGYTF
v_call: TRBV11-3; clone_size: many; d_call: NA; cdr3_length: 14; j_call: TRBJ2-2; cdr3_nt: TGTGCCAGCAGCTCCGCCATCGGTAGTCGGAGGCTGTTTTTT; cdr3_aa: CASSSAIGSRRLFF
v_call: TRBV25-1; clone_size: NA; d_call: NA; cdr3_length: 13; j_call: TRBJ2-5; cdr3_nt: TGTGCCAGCAACGGCAGGCGTACAGAGACCCAGTACTTC; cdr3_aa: CASNGRRTETQYF
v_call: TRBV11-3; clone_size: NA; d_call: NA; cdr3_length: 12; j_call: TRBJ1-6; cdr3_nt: TGTGCCAGCATGCGGGGGGGTTCACCCCTCCACTTT; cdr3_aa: CASMRGGSPLHF
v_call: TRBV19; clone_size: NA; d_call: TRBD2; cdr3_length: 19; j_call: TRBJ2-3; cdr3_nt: TGTGCCAGTAGTATAGATGCAGGGGCGCTAGCGGGGGGGCAAGGTACGCAGTATTTT; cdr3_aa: CASSIDAGALAGGQGTQYF
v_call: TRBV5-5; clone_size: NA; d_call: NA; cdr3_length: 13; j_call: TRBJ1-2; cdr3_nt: TGTGCCAGCAGCTCCCGGGACAACAGTGGCTACACCTTC; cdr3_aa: CASSSRDNSGYTF
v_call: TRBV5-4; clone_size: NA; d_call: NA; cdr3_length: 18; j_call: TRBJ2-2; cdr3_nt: TGTGCCAGCAGCTACCTTTTGGGCGGGGCCTCAAGGAACGGGGAGCTGTTTTTT; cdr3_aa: CASSYLLGGASRNGELFF
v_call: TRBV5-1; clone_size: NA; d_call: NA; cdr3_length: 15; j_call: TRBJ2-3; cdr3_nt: TGCGCCAGCAGAGCGTTAGCGGCTAGCACAGATACGCAGTATTTT; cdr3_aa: CASRALAASTDTQYF
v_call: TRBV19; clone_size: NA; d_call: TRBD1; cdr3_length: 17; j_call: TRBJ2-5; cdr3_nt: TGTGCCAGTAGTATAGGTTTGACAGGGGGCTCTGCAGAGACCCAGTACTTC; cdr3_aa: CASSIGLTGGSAETQYF
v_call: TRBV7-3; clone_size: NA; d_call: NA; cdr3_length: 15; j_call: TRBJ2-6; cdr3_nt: TGTGCCAGCAGCTTTCCAGGTCCTGGGGCCAACGTCCTGACTTTC; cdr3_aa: CASSFPGPGANVLTF
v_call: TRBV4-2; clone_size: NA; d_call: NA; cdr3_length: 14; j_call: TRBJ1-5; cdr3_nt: TGTGCCAGCAGCCAAGACAGGAACAATCAGCCCCAGCATTTT; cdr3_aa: CASSQDRNNQPQHF
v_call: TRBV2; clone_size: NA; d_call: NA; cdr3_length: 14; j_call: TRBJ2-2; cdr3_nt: TGTGCCAGCAGTGGGGCGCCCTACACCGGGGAGCTGTTTTTT; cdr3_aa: CASSGAPYTGELFF
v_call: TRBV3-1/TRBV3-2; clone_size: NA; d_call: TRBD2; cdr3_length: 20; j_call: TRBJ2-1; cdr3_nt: TGTGCCAGCAGCCAACTTCGCGGGAGGGCTACTAGCTCTGACTACAATGAGCAGTTCTTC; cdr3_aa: CASSQLRGRATSSDYNEQFF
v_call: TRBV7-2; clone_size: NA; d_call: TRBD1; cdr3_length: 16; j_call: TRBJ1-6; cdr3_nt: TGTGCCAGCAGCCCACGGAACGGACAGGGAAATTCACCCCTCCACTTT; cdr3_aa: CASSPRNGQGNSPLHF
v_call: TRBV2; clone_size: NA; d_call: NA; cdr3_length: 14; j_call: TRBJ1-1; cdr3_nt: TGTGCCAGCAATAAACTCAGGGAGAACACTGAAGCTTTCTTT; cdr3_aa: CASNKLRENTEAFF
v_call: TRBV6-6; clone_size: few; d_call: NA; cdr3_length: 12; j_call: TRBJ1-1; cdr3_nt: TGTGCCACCGCGGGAGAGAACACTGAAGCTTTCTTT; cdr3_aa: CATAGENTEAFF
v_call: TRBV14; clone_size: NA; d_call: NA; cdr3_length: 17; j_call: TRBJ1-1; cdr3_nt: TGTGCCAGCAGCCAAGTCAGGAGGGCCTCAGGCAACACTGAAGCTTTCTTT; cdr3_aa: CASSQVRRASGNTEAFF
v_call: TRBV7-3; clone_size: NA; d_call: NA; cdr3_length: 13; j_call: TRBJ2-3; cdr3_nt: TGTGCCAGCAGCTTACGGGGTCCCGATACGCAGTATTTT; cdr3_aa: CASSLRGPDTQYF
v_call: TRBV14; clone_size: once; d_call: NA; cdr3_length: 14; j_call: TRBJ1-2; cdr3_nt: TGTGCCAGCAGCCCGGGGGTCCACGCGAGTGGCTACACCTTC; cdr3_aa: CASSPGVHASGYTF
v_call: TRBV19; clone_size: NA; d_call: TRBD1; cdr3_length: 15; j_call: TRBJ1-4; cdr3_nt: TGTGCCAGTAGTCTCCAGGGACAGGGAGGTGAAAAACTGTTTTTT; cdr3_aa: CASSLQGQGGEKLFF
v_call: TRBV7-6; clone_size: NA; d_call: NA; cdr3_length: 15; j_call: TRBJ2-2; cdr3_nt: TGTGCCAGCAGCGGCACGGGACAGAACACCGGGGAGCTGTTTTTT; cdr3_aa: CASSGTGQNTGELFF
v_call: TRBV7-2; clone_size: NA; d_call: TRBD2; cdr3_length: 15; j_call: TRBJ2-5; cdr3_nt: TGTGCCAGCAGCTTATACACTAGCGGCCAAGAGACCCAGTACTTC; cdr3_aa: CASSLYTSGQETQYF
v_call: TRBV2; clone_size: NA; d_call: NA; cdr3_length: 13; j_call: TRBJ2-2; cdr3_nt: TGTGCCAGCAGTGTACCTAGAGTCGGGGAGCTGTTTTTT; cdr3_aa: CASSVPRVGELFF
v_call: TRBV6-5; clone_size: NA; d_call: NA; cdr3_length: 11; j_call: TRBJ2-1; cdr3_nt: TGTGCCGGCGGGATCTACAATGAGCAGTTCTTC; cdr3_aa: CAGGIYNEQFF
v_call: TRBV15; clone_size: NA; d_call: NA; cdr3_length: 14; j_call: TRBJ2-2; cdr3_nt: TGTGCCACCAGGGACTTTGCGTCGGTCGGGGAGCTGTTTTTT; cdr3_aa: CATRDFASVGELFF
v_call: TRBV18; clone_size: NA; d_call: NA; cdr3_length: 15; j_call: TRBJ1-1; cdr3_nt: TGTGCCAGCTCACCAGGTCCGGGAGTGAACACTGAAGCTTTCTTT; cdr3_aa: CASSPGPGVNTEAFF
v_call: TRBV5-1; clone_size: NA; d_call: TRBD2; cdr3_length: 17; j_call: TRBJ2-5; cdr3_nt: TGCGCCAGCGCGGGGCCTAGCGGGGGGGCACAACAAGAGACCCAGTACTTC; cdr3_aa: CASAGPSGGAQQETQYF
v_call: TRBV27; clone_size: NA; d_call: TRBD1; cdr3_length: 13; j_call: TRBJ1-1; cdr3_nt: TGTGCCGCCCGAACCCCAGGGGGCACTGAAGCTTTCTTT; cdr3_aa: CAARTPGGTEAFF
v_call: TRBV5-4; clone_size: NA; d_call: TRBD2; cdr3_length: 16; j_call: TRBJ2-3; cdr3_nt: TGTGCCAGCAGCTTGTCTAGCGGGGTTAGCACAGATACGCAGTATTTT; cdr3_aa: CASSLSSGVSTDTQYF
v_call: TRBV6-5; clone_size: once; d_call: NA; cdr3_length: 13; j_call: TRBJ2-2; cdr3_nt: TGTGCCAGTACCGTCCTAAACACCGGGGAGCTGTTTTTT; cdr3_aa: CASTVLNTGELFF
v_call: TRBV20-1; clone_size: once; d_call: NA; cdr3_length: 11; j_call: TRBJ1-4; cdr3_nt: TGCAGTCTCCGGTTGGCGGGAAAACTGTTTTTT; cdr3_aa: CSLRLAGKLFF
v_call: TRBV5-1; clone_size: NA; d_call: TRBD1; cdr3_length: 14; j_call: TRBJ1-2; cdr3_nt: TGCGCCAGCAGCCTCGGACAGGGGGCCTCTGGCTACACCTTC; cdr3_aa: CASSLGQGASGYTF
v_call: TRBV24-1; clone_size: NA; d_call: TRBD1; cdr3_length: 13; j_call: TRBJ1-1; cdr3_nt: TGTGCCACCAGATTGACCGGGACAGAAGAAGCTTTCTTT; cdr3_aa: CATRLTGTEEAFF
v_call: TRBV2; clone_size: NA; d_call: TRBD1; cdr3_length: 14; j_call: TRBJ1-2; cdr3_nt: TGTGCCAGAGGGGAATTAGGACAGGGAGGTGGCTACACCTTC; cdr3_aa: CARGELGQGGGYTF
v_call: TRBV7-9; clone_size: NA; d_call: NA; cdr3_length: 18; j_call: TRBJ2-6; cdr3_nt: TGTGCCAGCAGCTTTAGTGCAGGTCCTCACTCTGGGGCCAACGTCCTGACTTTC; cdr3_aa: CASSFSAGPHSGANVLTF
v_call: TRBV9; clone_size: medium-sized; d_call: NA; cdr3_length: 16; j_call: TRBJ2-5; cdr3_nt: TGTGCCAGCAGCGTAGAGGGACTCCCAGGGCAAGAGACCCAGTACTTC; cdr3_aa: CASSVEGLPGQETQYF
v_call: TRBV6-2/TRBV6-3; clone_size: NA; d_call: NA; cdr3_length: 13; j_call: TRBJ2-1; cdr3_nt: TGTGCCAGCAGTCTACAGGGAACGAATGAGCAGTTCTTC; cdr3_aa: CASSLQGTNEQFF
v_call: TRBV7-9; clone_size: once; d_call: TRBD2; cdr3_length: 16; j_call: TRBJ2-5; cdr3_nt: TGTGCCAGCAGCCCTTGGGGAGCGGGAGTTCGAGAGACCCAGTACTTC; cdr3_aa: CASSPWGAGVRETQYF
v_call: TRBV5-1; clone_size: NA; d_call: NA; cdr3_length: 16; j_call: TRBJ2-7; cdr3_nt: TGCGCCAGCAGCCCCGGACGTGGGAGGAGCTCCTACGAGCAGTACTTC; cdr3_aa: CASSPGRGRSSYEQYF
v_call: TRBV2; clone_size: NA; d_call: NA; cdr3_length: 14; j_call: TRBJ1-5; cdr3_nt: TGTGCCAGCAGCCCGGACATCCTAAATCAGCCCCAGCATTTT; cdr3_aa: CASSPDILNQPQHF
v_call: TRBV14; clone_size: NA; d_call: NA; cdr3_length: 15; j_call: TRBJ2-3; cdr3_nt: TGTGCCAGCAAGGGGCTAACCACAATCCTCAGAACGCAGTATTTT; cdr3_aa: CASKGLTTILRTQYF
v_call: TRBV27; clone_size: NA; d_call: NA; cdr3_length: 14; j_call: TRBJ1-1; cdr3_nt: TGTGCCAGCAGTTTAATTCAGGGGAACACTGAAGCTTTCTTT; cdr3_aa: CASSLIQGNTEAFF
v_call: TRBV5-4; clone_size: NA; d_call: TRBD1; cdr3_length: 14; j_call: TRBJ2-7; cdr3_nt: TGTGCCAGCAGCAGCCGGGACAGGGGCAACGAGCAGTACTTC; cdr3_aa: CASSSRDRGNEQYF
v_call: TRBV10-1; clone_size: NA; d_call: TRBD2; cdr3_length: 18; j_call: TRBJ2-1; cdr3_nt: TGCGCCAGCAGTGAGCATACTAGCGGGAGGGCCGCCTACAATGAGCAGTTCTTC; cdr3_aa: CASSEHTSGRAAYNEQFF
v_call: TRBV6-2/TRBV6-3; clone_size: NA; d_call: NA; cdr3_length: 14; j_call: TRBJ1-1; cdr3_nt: TGTGCCAGCAGCGACTCGGACAGTCATACTGAAGCTTTCTTT; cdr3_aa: CASSDSDSHTEAFF
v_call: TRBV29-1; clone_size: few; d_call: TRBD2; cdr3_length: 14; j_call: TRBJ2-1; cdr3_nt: TGCAGCGTTGTAGTGGGGCGGGAGGGGTATGAGCAGTTCTTC; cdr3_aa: CSVVVGREGYEQFF